Below, 16 T cell receptor beta chains from the same sample are listed, as sequenced in a study of neurological immune-mediated disorders. TCRdb re-called the 5' RACE reads through MiXCR, storing one row per CDR3 protein. The table includes tens of thousands of distinct CDR3 sequences, approximately 3.9% detected once. The specimen was PBMCs. Every receptor here comes from a man in his 60s with multiple sclerosis.

This clonotype was counted many times. The rearrangement uses TRBV5-5 and TRBJ1-2; 7 nucleotides line up with TRBD1. The J segment lost 0 bases and the V segment lost 4 bases, leaving 12 bases of the junction unmatched. Germline CDR1 reads SGHKS; CDR2 reads YYEKEE (reference sequence). This CDR3 has 17 amino acids. This chain's CDR3 is CASSLKPGQMANYGYTF. The CDR3 nucleotides read TGTGCCAGCAGCCTTAAGCCGGGACAGATGGCTAACTATGGCTACACCTTC.

This clonotype was observed many times. The chain recombines TRBV12-3 or TRBV12-4 with TRBJ1-2; the match to TRBD1 covers 8 bases. Trimming cost V 6 bases and J 3 bases; bases outside gene matches: 6. CDR3 length: 14 residues. The CDR3 DNA reads TGTGCCAGCAGACCGACAGGGGATTACTATGGCTACACCTTC. This sequence encodes CASRPTGDYYGYTF.

This clonotype was observed at least ten times. The chain carries TRBV20-1 and TRBJ2-1; D perhaps matches TRBD2 (5 bases). V was pared by 0 bases and J by 2 bases, with 11 bases between. The length of the CDR3 is 15 residues. Germline values: CDR1 DFQATT, CDR2 SNEGSKA (reference sequence). CDR3 in amino acids: CSARDVERPYNEQFF. CDR3 DNA sequence: TGCAGTGCTAGAGATGTAGAGCGGCCCTACAATGAGCAGTTCTTC.

This clonotype occurred many times. The chain combines TRBV12-3 or TRBV12-4 with TRBJ2-7, with D maybe TRBD2 (6 bases). V was trimmed by 8 bases and J by 1 base, leaving 12 bases between them. This CDR3 is built from 13 residues. The CDR3 loop reads CASRPSASYEQYF. CDR3 sequence (DNA): TGTGCCAGCCGCCCTAGCGCGTCCTACGAGCAGTACTTC.

In this sample, this clonotype turned up many times. This chain uses TRBV4-2 with TRBJ1-3; TRBD1 agrees at 7 bases. The CDR3 has 15 amino acids. CDR1 is LGHNA and CDR2 is YNFKEQ in the germline V gene. Germline trimming cut 4 bases from V and 3 bases from J; bases unmatched to any gene: 6. CDR3 protein: CASSPKGAFGNTIYF. The CDR3 nucleotides are TGTGCCAGCAGCCCTAAGGGGGCTTTTGGAAACACCATATATTTT.

This clonotype was seen ten or more times. The rearrangement links TRBV29-1 to TRBJ1-1; the D gene is possibly TRBD1 (5 bases). The CDR3 is 11 amino acids. The germline CDR1 and CDR2 sequences are SQVTM and ANQGSEA. V was pared by 4 bases and J by 11 bases, with 14 bases between. The CDR3 region has the DNA TGCAGCGTTGGGGACGTCGCGGGGGCTTTCTTT. Its translation is CSVGDVAGAFF.

This clonotype was found many times. The chain couples TRBV27 to TRBJ2-7; 7 positions agree with TRBD1. V was clipped by 7 bases and J by 6 bases; unmatched bases: 12. Germline CDR1 reads MNHEY; CDR2 reads SMNVEV (reference sequence). CDR3 size: 14 residues. The CDR3 sequence: CASTRSGQKGEQYF. The CDR3 bases are TGTGCCAGCACTCGATCGGGACAGAAGGGCGAGCAGTACTTC.

This clonotype appeared many times. This chain connects TRBV7-2 to TRBJ1-2, with D possibly TRBD1 on 5 matching bases. This CDR3 comprises 14 residues. Trimming removed 2 bases from V and 2 bases from J, with 9 bases in between. CDR1 and CDR2 (germline): SGHTA, FQGNSA. For the CDR3, the DNA is TGTGCCAGCAGCTTAAAGGGGTTGAACTATGGCTACACCTTC. As protein: CASSLKGLNYGYTF. Combining the CDR3 with reference TRBV7-2 and TRBJ1-2 gives the whole variable domain GAGVSQSPSNKVTEKGKDVELRCDPISGHTALYWYRQSLGQGLEFLIYFQGNSAPDKSGLPSDRFSAERTGGSVSTLTIQRTQQEDSAVYLCASSLKGLNYGYTFGSGTRLTVV.

This clonotype has ten or more counts. This chain joins TRBV20-1 and TRBJ2-5; D call uncertain. Germline lookup yields CDR1 DFQATT and CDR2 SNEGSKA (reference sequence). Deletions cut 6 bases from V and 5 bases from J, with 13 bases between. CDR3 length: 12 amino acids. Here the CDR3 reads CSAGQTRETQYF. The CDR3 nucleotides read TGCAGTGCCGGGCAAACTCGGGAGACCCAGTACTTC.

This clonotype appeared many times. The V gene is TRBV12-3 or TRBV12-4, the J gene TRBJ1-2; TRBD1 might be the D (6 bases). Trimming shortened V by 6 bases and J by 1 base, and 12 bases separated the two germline ends. The length of the CDR3 is 14 residues. The CDR3 DNA sequence: TGTGCCAGCAGGGCTGGACAGTATAACTATGGCTACACCTTC. Amino acid sequence: CASRAGQYNYGYTF.

This clonotype was found many times. The chain carries TRBV20-1 and TRBJ1-4; D gene unclear. Trimming took 0 bases from V and 3 from J, leaving 8 bases between them. CDR1 is DFQATT, CDR2 SNEGSKA, per germline (reference sequence). This CDR3 has 14 amino acids. The CDR3 DNA follows: TGCAGTGCTAGAGATCCGAACTCTAATGAAAAACTGTTTTTT. Its translation: CSARDPNSNEKLFF.

This clonotype was recorded many times. V is TRBV20-1 and J is TRBJ2-7, with TRBD2 as a possible D gene (7 bases). Germline CDR1 DFQATT, CDR2 SNEGSKA (reference sequence). The CDR3 has 11 amino acids. This CDR3 reads CTWGGAYEQYF. CDR3 DNA sequence: TGCACCTGGGGGGGCGCCTACGAGCAGTACTTC.

This clonotype has a count of ten or more. V and J are TRBV12-3 or TRBV12-4 and TRBJ2-7, with TRBD2 as a possible D gene (5 bases). The ends were cut back, 4 bases at V and 4 bases at J, with 8 bases in the middle. This CDR3 spans 12 amino acids. The CDR3 DNA reads as TGTGCCAGCAGTTCGGCGGGTTACGAGCAGTACTTC. It specifies CASSSAGYEQYF.

This clonotype was recorded at least ten times. This sequence joins TRBV5-5 and TRBJ1-5, with 7 bases matching TRBD1. CDR3 size: 16 residues. Looked up from germline, CDR1 is SGHKS and CDR2 is YYEKEE (reference sequence). V lost 3 bases and J lost 6; bases outside the gene matches: 12. This CDR3 is CASSSRQGVNIQPQHF. The DNA of the CDR3 is TGTGCCAGCAGCTCGAGACAGGGCGTCAATATTCAGCCCCAGCATTTT.

This clonotype came up many times. The chain uses TRBV20-1 and TRBJ1-5, with 9 bases lining up with TRBD1. The CDR3 sequence is 16 residues long. The V segment lost 5 bases and the J segment 1 base; nucleotides outside the gene matches: 9. CDR1 is DFQATT, CDR2 SNEGSKA, per germline (reference sequence). As DNA, the CDR3 is TGCAGTGCTCCTGGTCTGGGGACAGGGAGCAATCAGCCCCAGCATTTT. Translating gives CSAPGLGTGSNQPQHF.

The sample holds many counts of this clonotype. The rearrangement uses TRBV18 and TRBJ1-1, with D perhaps matching TRBD1 (5 bases). The CDR3 runs 12 residues. The V and J ends lost 5 bases and 2 bases respectively, with 6 bases between them. The V gene's germline CDR1 is KGHSH and CDR2 LQKENI. CDR3 sequence: CASSRGNTEAFF. As DNA, the CDR3 is TGTGCCAGCTCAAGGGGCAACACTGAAGCTTTCTTT.